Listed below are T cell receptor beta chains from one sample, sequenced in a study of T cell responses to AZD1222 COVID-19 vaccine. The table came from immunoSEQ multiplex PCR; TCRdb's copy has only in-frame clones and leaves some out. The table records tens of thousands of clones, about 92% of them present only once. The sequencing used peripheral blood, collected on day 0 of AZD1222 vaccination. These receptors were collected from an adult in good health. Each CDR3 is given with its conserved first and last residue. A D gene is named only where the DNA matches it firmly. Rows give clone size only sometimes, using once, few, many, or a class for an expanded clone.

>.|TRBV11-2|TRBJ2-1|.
CASSLTGVGEQFF
TGTGCCAGCAGCTTAACGGGAGTTGGAGAGCAGTTCTTC
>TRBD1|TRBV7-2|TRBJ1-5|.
CASSRGQGRNQPQHF
TGTGCCAGCAGCAGGGGACAGGGGCGCAATCAGCCCCAGCATTTT
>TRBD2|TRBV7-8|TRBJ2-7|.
CASSPAGLLYEQYF
TGTGCCAGCAGCCCCGCGGGACTACTCTACGAGCAGTACTTC
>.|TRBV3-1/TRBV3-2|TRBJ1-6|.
CASSPGGVSPLHF
TGTGCCAGCAGCCCGGGGGGAGTCTCACCCCTCCACTTT
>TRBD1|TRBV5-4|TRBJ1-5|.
CASSRDRDQPQHF
TGTGCCAGCAGCCGGGACAGGGATCAGCCCCAGCATTTT
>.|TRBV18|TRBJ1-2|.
CASSREQVNYGYTF
TGTGCCAGCTCCCGCGAACAGGTGAACTATGGCTACACCTTC
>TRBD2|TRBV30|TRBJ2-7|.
CAWRGREGLLSYEQYF
TGTGCCTGGAGGGGACGGGAGGGCCTCTTATCCTACGAGCAGTACTTC
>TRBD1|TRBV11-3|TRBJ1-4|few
CASSSGGRGTFDTNEKLFF
TGTGCCAGCAGCTCGGGGGGCAGGGGGACATTTGATACTAATGAAAAACTGTTTTTT
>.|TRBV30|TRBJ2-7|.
CAWSVTETYEQYF
TGTGCCTGGAGTGTAACCGAAACTTACGAGCAGTACTTC
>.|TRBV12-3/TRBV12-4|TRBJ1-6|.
CASSSGDNSPLHF
TGTGCCAGCAGTAGCGGGGACAATTCACCCCTCCACTTT
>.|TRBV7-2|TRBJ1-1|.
CASSSDSLKAFF
TGTGCCAGCAGCTCGGACAGCCTAAAAGCTTTCTTT
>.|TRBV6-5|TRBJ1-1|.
CASSRQTGMNTEAFF
TGTGCCAGCAGCCGACAAACAGGGATGAACACTGAAGCTTTCTTT
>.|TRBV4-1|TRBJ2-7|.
CASSQGGTRGYEQYF
TGCGCCAGCAGCCAAGGCGGAACGCGGGGCTACGAGCAGTACTTC
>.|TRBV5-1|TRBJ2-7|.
CASSFVGLKEEQYF
TGCGCCAGCAGCTTTGTTGGGCTTAAAGAAGAGCAGTACTTC
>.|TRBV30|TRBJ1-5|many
CAWRGSLSNQPQHF
TGTGCCTGGAGAGGTAGTCTGAGCAATCAGCCCCAGCATTTT
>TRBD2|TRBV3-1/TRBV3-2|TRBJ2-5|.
CASSRLAEKETQYF
TGTGCCAGCAGCCGACTAGCGGAAAAAGAGACCCAGTACTTC
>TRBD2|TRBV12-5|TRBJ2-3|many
CASGSPSGGAGSTDTQYF
TGTGCTAGTGGTTCCCCTAGCGGGGGGGCCGGGAGCACAGATACGCAGTATTTT
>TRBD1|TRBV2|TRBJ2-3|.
CASSSQGASTDTQYF
TGTGCCAGCAGCTCGCAGGGGGCTAGCACAGATACGCAGTATTTT
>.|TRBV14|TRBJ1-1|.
CASSQPGTGTWKAFF
TGTGCCAGCAGCCAACCCGGGACGGGGACATGGAAAGCTTTCTTT
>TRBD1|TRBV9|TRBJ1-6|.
CASSYWTGPNSPLHF
TGTGCCAGCAGCTACTGGACAGGGCCTAATTCACCCCTCCACTTT
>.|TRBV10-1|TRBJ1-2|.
CASSRGENYGYTF
TGCGCCAGCAGCCGTGGGGAGAACTATGGCTACACCTTC
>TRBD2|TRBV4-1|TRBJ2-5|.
CASSQEPLPAGGLETQYF
TGCGCCAGCAGCCAAGAGCCCCTTCCAGCGGGGGGGCTTGAGACCCAGTACTTC
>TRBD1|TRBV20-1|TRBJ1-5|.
CSASNRGHQPQHF
TGCAGTGCCAGTAACAGGGGCCATCAGCCCCAGCATTTT
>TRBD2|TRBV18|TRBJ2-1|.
CASSQIRTSSYNEQFF
TGTGCCAGCTCACAAATACGGACTAGCTCCTACAATGAGCAGTTCTTC
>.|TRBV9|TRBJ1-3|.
CASSVEARSGNTIYF
TGTGCCAGCAGCGTTGAGGCCCGCTCTGGAAACACCATATATTTT
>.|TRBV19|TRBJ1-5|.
CASSIGTGSQPQHF
TGTGCCAGTAGTATTGGTACAGGCTCTCAGCCCCAGCATTTT
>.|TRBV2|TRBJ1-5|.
CASSGDRGPQHF
TGTGCCAGCAGCGGGGATCGTGGGCCCCAGCATTTT
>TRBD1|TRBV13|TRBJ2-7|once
CASSLGRGLYEQYF
TGTGCCAGCAGCTTGGGCAGGGGGCTGTACGAGCAGTACTTC
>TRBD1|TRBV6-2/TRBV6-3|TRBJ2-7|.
CASSRQGYEQYF
TGTGCCAGCAGTCGACAGGGCTACGAGCAGTACTTC
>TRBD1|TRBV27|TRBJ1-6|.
CASRSDRGQSSYNSPLHF
TGTGCCAGCCGATCTGACAGGGGTCAGAGCTCCTATAATTCACCCCTCCACTTT